This is a list of T cell receptor beta chains from one sample in a study of Ad26.COV2.S vaccination and SARS-CoV-2 variants. Some clones are missing from TCRdb's copy, which holds only in-frame ones; the method was immunoSEQ multiplex PCR. The repertoire holds fewer than 500,000 clones, approximately 90% seen once, with 9% to 15% in the top ten. This specimen consisted of peripheral blood, obtained in a trial of Ad26.COV2.S vaccine versus placebo. These TCRs come from a person between 18 and 65 years old who received the Ad26.COV2.S COVID-19 vaccine or a placebo. The CDR3 runs from the conserved cysteine through the conserved F or W. The D gene is left open where the match is weak.

d_call: .; j_call: TRBJ1-1; v_call: TRBV20-1; cdr3_nt: TGCAGTGCTAGTAGCATGGGAAACACTGAAGCTTTCTTT; cdr3_aa: CSASSMGNTEAFF
d_call: TRBD1; j_call: TRBJ2-7; v_call: TRBV7-9; cdr3_nt: TGTGCCAGCACTCGTGGGGCAGGGGGTTTTTCTTCCTACGAGCAGTACTTC; cdr3_aa: CASTRGAGGFSSYEQYF
d_call: TRBD1; j_call: TRBJ1-1; v_call: TRBV10-3; cdr3_nt: TGTGCCACGACAGGGATGGACACTGAAGCTTTCTTT; cdr3_aa: CATTGMDTEAFF
d_call: .; j_call: TRBJ2-5; v_call: TRBV7-8; cdr3_nt: TGTGCCAGCAGCTTAGTGGAGACCCAGTACTTC; cdr3_aa: CASSLVETQYF
d_call: .; j_call: TRBJ1-1; v_call: TRBV19; cdr3_nt: TGTGCCAGTAGTTCCGGGGGTTGGATGAACACTGAAGCTTTCTTT; cdr3_aa: CASSSGGWMNTEAFF
d_call: TRBD2; j_call: TRBJ2-1; v_call: TRBV27; cdr3_nt: TGTGCCAGCAGTTCTTTAGCGGGCATTCCCCACAATGAGCAGTTCTTC; cdr3_aa: CASSSLAGIPHNEQFF
d_call: TRBD1; j_call: TRBJ1-2; v_call: TRBV27; cdr3_nt: TGTGCCAGCAGTTCCCATGAAAAACGGACAGGCTATGGCTACACCTTC; cdr3_aa: CASSSHEKRTGYGYTF
d_call: .; j_call: TRBJ1-1; v_call: TRBV6-5; cdr3_nt: TGTGCCAGCAGTTACGGCCAGATGAACACTGAAGCTTTCTTT; cdr3_aa: CASSYGQMNTEAFF
d_call: TRBD1; j_call: TRBJ2-5; v_call: TRBV5-4; cdr3_nt: TGTGCCAGCAGAAATACAGGGGGCGAAGAGACCCAGTACTTC; cdr3_aa: CASRNTGGEETQYF
d_call: .; j_call: TRBJ1-1; v_call: TRBV20-1; cdr3_nt: TGCAGTGCTAGGGTTTACACTGAAGCTTTCTTT; cdr3_aa: CSARVYTEAFF
d_call: .; j_call: TRBJ1-2; v_call: TRBV7-8; cdr3_nt: TGTGCCAGCAGCCTCCCGGGGAGGGAGGGAGGCTACACCTTC; cdr3_aa: CASSLPGREGGYTF
d_call: TRBD2; j_call: TRBJ2-5; v_call: TRBV3-1/TRBV3-2; cdr3_nt: TGTGCCAGCAGCCACTTGCGGGAGGGCCAAAAGGGGGAGACCCAGTACTTC; cdr3_aa: CASSHLREGQKGETQYF